This T cell receptor (beta chain) was sequenced for a study of neurological immune-mediated disorders. The unsorted libraries were generated from a total of 2 million PBMCs, which had been stored in RNAlater at -80 C. The cDNA came from 5'RACE, which used 10-nucleotide random UMIs. TCRdb re-called the 5' RACE reads with MiXCR, one entry per CDR3 protein. The table lists tens of thousands of distinct CDR3 sequences, 10% of them singletons. Study conclusions and caveats: TCR-beta repertoires seemed private in all groups, with no expanded CDR3 amino acid sequences shared. Falling below healthy controls, multiple sclerosis showed the least TCR clonal expansion, while HTLV-1-associated myelopathy showed the most.

The CDR3 extends over 12 amino acids. The germline V and J ends were trimmed by 1 base and 7 bases, with 6 bases remaining between them. In its sample, this clonotype was seen many times. What it binds is unknown. Sequenced: PBMCs. The origin of this receptor is a woman aged 25 to 39 with HTLV-1-associated myelopathy (HAM/TSP). This sequence joins TRBV12-3 or TRBV12-4 and TRBJ2-3; no firm D call. CDR3 sequence: CASSLGQNTQYF. The CDR3 nucleotides are TGTGCCAGCAGTTTAGGGCAGAATACGCAGTATTTT.